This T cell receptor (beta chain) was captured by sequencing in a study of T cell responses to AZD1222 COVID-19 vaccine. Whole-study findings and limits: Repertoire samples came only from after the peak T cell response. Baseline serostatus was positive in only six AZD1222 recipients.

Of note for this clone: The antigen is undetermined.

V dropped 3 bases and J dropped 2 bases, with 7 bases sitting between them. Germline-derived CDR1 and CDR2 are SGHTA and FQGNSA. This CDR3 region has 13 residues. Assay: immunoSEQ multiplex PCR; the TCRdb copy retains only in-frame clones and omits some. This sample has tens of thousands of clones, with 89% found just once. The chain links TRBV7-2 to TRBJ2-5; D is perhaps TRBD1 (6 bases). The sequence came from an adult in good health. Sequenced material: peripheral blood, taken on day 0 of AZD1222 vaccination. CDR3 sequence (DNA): TGTGCCAGCAGCTTCGGACAGCAAGAGACCCAGTACTTC. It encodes CASSFGQQETQYF.